This T cell receptor beta chain was obtained from a study of cytomegalovirus exposure and HLA in healthy donors. Findings of the study overall: CMV serostatus was the only recorded immune exposure for donors.

J was trimmed by 1 base and V by 4 bases; bases with no gene match: 4. The CDR3 totals 14 residues. Germline V gene data show CDR1 as SGHKS and CDR2 as YYEKEE (reference sequence). Healthy people donating bone marrow made up the donors. Researchers ran the PCR with 60 Vbeta and 13 Jbeta primers. In the source study's methods: Later analysis identified roughly 84 million unique TCR beta chains, around 10 million shared. Method: immunoSEQ multiplex PCR; TCRdb's copy keeps in-frame clones and lacks some. The D gene and trimming were derived from the DNA, and the V and J assignments and clone size from that table. This table has 30,000 to 35,000 clones, 70% to 85% appearing once. Remarks on this clone: Its antigen remains unknown.

The sequenced sample was PBMCs. This clonotype was sampled from a woman between 18 and 30 years old in good health and CMV-seronegative. The rearrangement links TRBV5-5 to TRBJ1-1; TRBD1 agrees at 7 bases. The CDR3 is CASSRTGWNTEAFF. In nucleotides, the CDR3 is TGTGCCAGCAGCAGGACAGGTTGGAACACTGAAGCTTTCTTT.